This T cell receptor (beta chain) appears in the sequencing data of a study of blood T cells in healthy people across ages. Notes on the study in general: Researchers said unsorted PBMCs prevented a conclusive naive versus antigen-experienced comparison. Aged donors had fewer naive CD4+ cells and lower diversity than long-lived donors.

With respect to this clonotype: Its antigen remains unidentified. A much bigger clone sits one base away, suggesting this may be a read error.

The authors ran a second PCR of 7 to 11 cycles using a sample-barcoded 5' primer and a J-beta primer mix. Each of the cDNA molecules was tagged by a template-switch adaptor with 12 random nucleotides. TCRdb recomputed calls from the 5' RACE reads with MiXCR, one row per CDR3 protein. The sample lists 540,000 or so distinct CDR3 sequences, 47% occurring once. Specimen: blood. The receptor's source is a man aged 80 or over in good health.

CDR3: CTISAGGQETQYF. The CDR3 nucleotides read TGTACCATCAGTGCGGGAGGACAAGAGACCCAGTACTTC. The chain combines TRBV10-3 with TRBJ2-5, with 8 bases that match TRBD2. CDR1 is ENHRY and CDR2 is SYGVKD in the germline V gene. The CDR3 runs to 13 residues.